The T cell receptor beta chain under discussion was sequenced for a study of beta chain features in type 1 diabetes. Notes on the study in general: In cDNA sequencing, cells with high TCR expression could be over-represented. In type 1 diabetes patients, VDJ junctions had fewer insertions; deletions at these junctions were more frequent. Any role of HLA type in TCRB rearrangement remained unresolved here. In every one of the four CD4+ subsets, TCRB CDR3s were moderately but significantly shorter in Type 1 diabetes patients.

Germline V lookup: CDR1 SGHDT, CDR2 YYEEEE. This CDR3 is built from 11 residues. Between the trimmed V and J ends, which lost 6 bases and 6 bases, there was a span of 10 bases. This clone was detected only a few times. Its cognate antigen is unknown. The entirety of the isolated RNA underwent reverse transcription, so expressed TCRB transcripts were sequenced. TCRdb's copy holds only in-frame clones and misses some; the assay was immunoSEQ multiplex PCR. Among some 360,000 clones listed, over 8.5% were seen once. Via CD45RO/CCR7/CD25/CD127/CD95/CD27, cells of the CD4+ naive, central memory, regulatory and stem cell-like memory subsets were sorted.

The receptor was isolated from a man aged 30 to 45 with type 1 diabetes. The chain recombines TRBV5-6 with TRBJ2-7, with no clear D. The sequencing input was central memory CD4+ T cells from blood. The CDR3 here is CASNSRGEQYF. The CDR3 DNA is TGTGCCAGCAATTCTCGCGGCGAGCAGTACTTC. The full variable domain, its missing parts supplied by reference TRBV5-6 and TRBJ2-7, is DAGVTQSPTHLIKTRGQQVTLRCSPKSGHDTVSWYQQALGQGPQFIFQYYEEEERQRGNFPDRFSGHQFPNYSSELNVNALLLGDSALYLCASNSRGEQYFGPGTRLTVT.